This paragraph reports one TCR beta chain. The library was prepared for alpha chains; this beta chain is a stray read, so its frequency means little. The data were taken from a study of spatial heterogeneity in lung cancer. Study overall: Researchers sequenced follow-up PBMC samples if they had them, and these came a median of about two years after resection.

The study tagged each TCR cDNA molecule with a unique molecular identifier. TCRdb re-analysed the 5' RACE reads in MiXCR, keeping a single row per CDR3 protein. This sample has around 2,500 distinct CDR3 sequences, with 25% to 30% found just once. Indicated time point: blood at routine non-recurrence follow-up after resection. Sequenced here: PBMCs, sampled at follow-up. The TCR was taken from a male donor with early-stage non-small cell lung cancer.

The CDR3 coding sequence is TGCGCCAGCAGCCAAGATGGAAGGGGGCCATTAGCCAAAAACATTCAGTACTTC. Encoded protein: CASSQDGRGPLAKNIQYF. The chain carries TRBV4-3 and TRBJ2-4; TRBD1 agrees at 7 bases. This CDR3 has 18 amino acids. Germline CDR1 is LGHNA and CDR2 is YSLEER. V lost 0 bases and J lost 0; bases outside the gene matches: 8.